The clone carrying this T cell receptor (beta chain) was found a few times. What it recognizes is unknown. Every isolated RNA sample was fully reverse transcribed, so sequencing captured expressed TCRB transcripts. Produced via immunoSEQ multiplex PCR; TCRdb's table is partial and in-frame only. Among some 350,000 clones, approximately 15% were seen once, and the ten largest hold roughly 0.015%. This entry is derived from a study of beta chain features in type 1 diabetes. Across the study: The patient and healthy donor groups were comparable for age, gender and cell yields. Findings of the study overall: There was no resolution here of whether HLA type influences TCRB rearrangement. In every one of the four CD4+ subsets, TCRB CDR3s were moderately but significantly shorter in Type 1 diabetes patients. Naive, central memory and Treg TCRB repertoires seemed to resemble each other more closely in patients than they did in healthy donors.

The receptor's source is a woman aged 18-35 years with type 1 diabetes. The sequencing input was naive CD4+ T cells from blood.

The chain's CDR3 is CAWGAGGSYNEQFF. The DNA for the CDR3 is TGTGCCTGGGGAGCGGGAGGGAGTTACAATGAGCAGTTCTTC. The genes are TRBV30 and TRBJ2-1, with TRBD2 matching 10 bases. J was trimmed by 4 bases and V by 5 bases; bases with no gene match: 5. Germline loops: CDR1 GTSNPN, CDR2 SVGIG (reference sequence). The CDR3 loop spans 14 amino acids.